A selection of T cell receptor beta chains follows, all from one sample in a study of shared clonotypes between healthy human individuals. Profiling relied on immunoSEQ multiplex PCR, and the TCRdb table lists in-frame clones only, not all of them. This sample yields about 820,000 clones, of which approximately 92% are seen a single time; less than 25% belongs to the top ten. Sequencing used naive CD8+ T cells sorted from blood. Every receptor here comes from a man aged 30 to 45 in good health. The CDR3 runs from the conserved cysteine through the conserved F or W. D genes are given only for firm matches. Where a row states a size, it is once, few, many or the class of an expanded clone; other rows omit it.

CDR3nt: TGTGCCAGTAGTACCGGGAGGGGGGGCGCGAAGTTAGACGAGCAGTACTTC
CDR3aa: CASSTGRGGAKLDEQYF
v_gene: TRBV19
d_gene: TRBD2
j_gene: TRBJ2-7
abundance: -

CDR3nt: TGTGCCAGCAGTTTTTTGGAAAAACTGTTTTTT
CDR3aa: CASSFLEKLFF
v_gene: TRBV28
d_gene: -
j_gene: TRBJ1-4
abundance: -

CDR3nt: TGTGCCAGCAGCTTAGGCAGGGTCTTACATGGCTACACCTTC
CDR3aa: CASSLGRVLHGYTF
v_gene: TRBV7-2
d_gene: -
j_gene: TRBJ1-2
abundance: -

CDR3nt: TGTGCCAGCTCAGTGGGGATCTCCTACAATGAGCAGTTCTTC
CDR3aa: CASSVGISYNEQFF
v_gene: TRBV28
d_gene: -
j_gene: TRBJ2-1
abundance: -

CDR3nt: TGTGCCAGCAGCCTGGGGGGAGGGACCCTCTACCCTGAAGCTTTCTTT
CDR3aa: CASSLGGGTLYPEAFF
v_gene: TRBV5-6
d_gene: -
j_gene: TRBJ1-1
abundance: -

CDR3nt: TGCGCCAGCAGCTTGGGGACAGGGGTTGGTAATCAGCCCCAGCATTTT
CDR3aa: CASSLGTGVGNQPQHF
v_gene: TRBV5-1
d_gene: TRBD1
j_gene: TRBJ1-5
abundance: -

CDR3nt: TGTGCCAGCAGACGGACAGGGGAATCCTACAATGAGCAGTTCTTC
CDR3aa: CASRRTGESYNEQFF
v_gene: TRBV27
d_gene: TRBD1
j_gene: TRBJ2-1
abundance: -

CDR3nt: TGTGCCAGCAGCTTAGCAGGGTGGAACATTCAGTACTTC
CDR3aa: CASSLAGWNIQYF
v_gene: TRBV7-2
d_gene: -
j_gene: TRBJ2-4
abundance: few

CDR3nt: TGTGCCAGCAGCTTGGAACTAGCGGGTTCCTACGAGCAGTACTTC
CDR3aa: CASSLELAGSYEQYF
v_gene: TRBV7-2
d_gene: TRBD2
j_gene: TRBJ2-7
abundance: -

CDR3nt: TGTGCCAGCAGTGAAACCAGGACAGATACGCAGTATTTT
CDR3aa: CASSETRTDTQYF
v_gene: TRBV6-1
d_gene: -
j_gene: TRBJ2-3
abundance: -

CDR3nt: TGTGCCAGCAGCTGGGGAGGCGGCGGCCGCTACGAGCAGTACTTC
CDR3aa: CASSWGGGGRYEQYF
v_gene: TRBV6-6
d_gene: -
j_gene: TRBJ2-7
abundance: -

CDR3nt: TGTGCCAGCAGCTTAGCTCTGGAGGCTAGCGAGACAGATACGCAGTATTTT
CDR3aa: CASSLALEASETDTQYF
v_gene: TRBV7-9
d_gene: -
j_gene: TRBJ2-3
abundance: -

CDR3nt: TGCGCCAGCAGCAGCCGGGGACTTGCTAGCACTGAAGCTTTCTTT
CDR3aa: CASSSRGLASTEAFF
v_gene: TRBV4-1
d_gene: -
j_gene: TRBJ1-1
abundance: -

CDR3nt: TGTGCCCGGGAGGGGACTGGGGGCGAGCAGTTCTTC
CDR3aa: CAREGTGGEQFF
v_gene: TRBV7-9
d_gene: TRBD2
j_gene: TRBJ2-1
abundance: -

CDR3nt: TGCGCCAGCAGTGAGGACTCGCGCTCCTACAATGAGCAGTTCTTC
CDR3aa: CASSEDSRSYNEQFF
v_gene: TRBV10-1
d_gene: -
j_gene: TRBJ2-1
abundance: -

CDR3nt: TGTGCCAGCTCGACTAGCGGGAGTCCCTACAATGAGCAGTTCTTC
CDR3aa: CASSTSGSPYNEQFF
v_gene: TRBV6-5
d_gene: TRBD2
j_gene: TRBJ2-1
abundance: once

CDR3nt: TGTGCCAGTAGTATCAAGGCGCGGTTGAACACTGAAGCTTTCTTT
CDR3aa: CASSIKARLNTEAFF
v_gene: TRBV19
d_gene: -
j_gene: TRBJ1-1
abundance: -

CDR3nt: TGTGCCAGCAGTTACTCAGGCGGGAGTCACACCGGGGAGCTGTTTTTT
CDR3aa: CASSYSGGSHTGELFF
v_gene: TRBV6-5
d_gene: TRBD2
j_gene: TRBJ2-2
abundance: -

CDR3nt: TGTGCCAGCAGTACCCCGGGTTGGGAAAAACTGTTTTTT
CDR3aa: CASSTPGWEKLFF
v_gene: TRBV7-8
d_gene: -
j_gene: TRBJ1-4
abundance: -

CDR3nt: TGTGCCAGCAGTTTACAGGGGACCTACAATGAGCAGTTCTTC
CDR3aa: CASSLQGTYNEQFF
v_gene: TRBV27
d_gene: -
j_gene: TRBJ2-1
abundance: -

CDR3nt: TGTGCCAGCAGCGCGGGACGGACCGTCCCAGATACGCAGTATTTT
CDR3aa: CASSAGRTVPDTQYF
v_gene: TRBV11-2
d_gene: -
j_gene: TRBJ2-3
abundance: once

CDR3nt: TGTGCCAGCAGTTTGACCCGGACAGGGGGGACCTACGAGCAGTACTTC
CDR3aa: CASSLTRTGGTYEQYF
v_gene: TRBV6-6
d_gene: TRBD1
j_gene: TRBJ2-7
abundance: -

CDR3nt: TGTGCCAGCAGCGTAGCGGCTAGATTTGCAGATACGCAGTATTTT
CDR3aa: CASSVAARFADTQYF
v_gene: TRBV9
d_gene: -
j_gene: TRBJ2-3
abundance: -

CDR3nt: TGTACCAGCAGTGATAGGGGAAGCACAGATACGCAGTATTTT
CDR3aa: CTSSDRGSTDTQYF
v_gene: TRBV2
d_gene: -
j_gene: TRBJ2-3
abundance: -

CDR3nt: TGCAGCGGTGTCGAGACGGACTACAATGAGCAGTTCTTC
CDR3aa: CSGVETDYNEQFF
v_gene: TRBV29-1
d_gene: -
j_gene: TRBJ2-1
abundance: -

CDR3nt: TGTGCCAGCAGTCCGGGGAATCAGCCCCAGCATTTT
CDR3aa: CASSPGNQPQHF
v_gene: TRBV25-1
d_gene: -
j_gene: TRBJ1-5
abundance: -

CDR3nt: TGTGCCAGCAGCTTAGCCGCCTACAATGAGCAGTTCTTC
CDR3aa: CASSLAAYNEQFF
v_gene: TRBV7-2
d_gene: -
j_gene: TRBJ2-1
abundance: -

CDR3nt: TGTGCCAGCAGCTCCGATGGGTACAATGAGCAGTTCTTC
CDR3aa: CASSSDGYNEQFF
v_gene: TRBV7-9
d_gene: -
j_gene: TRBJ2-1
abundance: few

CDR3nt: TGTGCCAGCAGTCTCCTCAAAACGACGGGCACAGATACGCAGTATTTT
CDR3aa: CASSLLKTTGTDTQYF
v_gene: TRBV27
d_gene: -
j_gene: TRBJ2-3
abundance: -

CDR3nt: TGTGCCAGCAGCTCCCCGGGACAGCACTACGAGCAGTACTTC
CDR3aa: CASSSPGQHYEQYF
v_gene: TRBV7-2
d_gene: TRBD1
j_gene: TRBJ2-7
abundance: -

CDR3nt: TGTGCCAGCAGCCCCCTAAGGGCTAATGAAAAACTGTTTTTT
CDR3aa: CASSPLRANEKLFF
v_gene: TRBV9
d_gene: -
j_gene: TRBJ1-4
abundance: -

CDR3nt: TGTGCCAGCAGTCAATCAGCGGGAGGGCCTATCAATGAGCAGTTCTTC
CDR3aa: CASSQSAGGPINEQFF
v_gene: TRBV6-6
d_gene: TRBD2
j_gene: TRBJ2-1
abundance: once

CDR3nt: TGTGCCAGCAGTTTGGGAACAGGAGGATACAATGAGCAGTTCTTC
CDR3aa: CASSLGTGGYNEQFF
v_gene: TRBV27
d_gene: -
j_gene: TRBJ2-1
abundance: -

CDR3nt: TGTGCCAGCAGCTTATCCACGAGTACCTACGAGCAGTACTTC
CDR3aa: CASSLSTSTYEQYF
v_gene: TRBV7-6
d_gene: -
j_gene: TRBJ2-7
abundance: -

CDR3nt: TGTGCCAGCAGTTCCCGGACGGCCTACCCCTCCTACGAGCAGTACTTC
CDR3aa: CASSSRTAYPSYEQYF
v_gene: TRBV28
d_gene: -
j_gene: TRBJ2-7
abundance: -

CDR3nt: TGTGCCAGCAGTCCGACTAGCGGGAGATACAATGAGCAGTTCTTC
CDR3aa: CASSPTSGRYNEQFF
v_gene: TRBV2
d_gene: TRBD2
j_gene: TRBJ2-1
abundance: -

CDR3nt: TGTGCCAGCAGGGGTTTCCACGAGCAGTACTTC
CDR3aa: CASRGFHEQYF
v_gene: TRBV7-8
d_gene: -
j_gene: TRBJ2-7
abundance: -

CDR3nt: TGTGCCAGCAGTCCCTCGTCAGGGGACAGCACAGATACGCAGTATTTT
CDR3aa: CASSPSSGDSTDTQYF
v_gene: TRBV27
d_gene: -
j_gene: TRBJ2-3
abundance: -

CDR3nt: TGTGCCAGCAGTCGTAGCGGGAGAGGGGCCGGGGAGCTGTTTTTT
CDR3aa: CASSRSGRGAGELFF
v_gene: TRBV27
d_gene: TRBD2
j_gene: TRBJ2-2
abundance: -

CDR3nt: TGTGCCAGCAGCATCCTAGCGGGAAGGTATAATGAGCAGTTCTTC
CDR3aa: CASSILAGRYNEQFF
v_gene: TRBV6-5
d_gene: TRBD2
j_gene: TRBJ2-1
abundance: once

CDR3nt: TGCGCCAGCAGTGCTCCTGAAGCCTACAATGAGCAGTTCTTC
CDR3aa: CASSAPEAYNEQFF
v_gene: TRBV10-1
d_gene: -
j_gene: TRBJ2-1
abundance: -

CDR3nt: TGTGCCAGCAGTGAAAGAGGGAGCCTTACCCCCTCCTACAATGAGCAGTTCTTC
CDR3aa: CASSERGSLTPSYNEQFF
v_gene: TRBV6-4
d_gene: -
j_gene: TRBJ2-1
abundance: -

CDR3nt: TGTGCCAGCAGTTACTCACCGGCAGACCAAGAGACCCAGTACTTC
CDR3aa: CASSYSPADQETQYF
v_gene: TRBV6-6
d_gene: -
j_gene: TRBJ2-5
abundance: -

CDR3nt: TGCGCCAGCAGCTTGGACCTAGCGGGAGAAGAGACCCAGTACTTC
CDR3aa: CASSLDLAGEETQYF
v_gene: TRBV5-1
d_gene: TRBD2
j_gene: TRBJ2-5
abundance: -

CDR3nt: TGCGCCAGCAGCCAAGATGCTAGCGGGATCAGCGGGGAGCTGTTTTTT
CDR3aa: CASSQDASGISGELFF
v_gene: TRBV4-1
d_gene: TRBD2
j_gene: TRBJ2-2
abundance: -

CDR3nt: TGTGCCAGCAGTTTAGTGGGACAGGGGTTCTACGAGCAGTACTTC
CDR3aa: CASSLVGQGFYEQYF
v_gene: TRBV27
d_gene: TRBD1
j_gene: TRBJ2-7
abundance: -

CDR3nt: TGTGCCAGCAGCCCGGGGGGTGGGATCCGGAGGCAAGAGACCCAGTACTTC
CDR3aa: CASSPGGGIRRQETQYF
v_gene: TRBV7-9
d_gene: TRBD2
j_gene: TRBJ2-5
abundance: -

CDR3nt: TGTGCCAGCAGCTACGGACAGGGTCCTTGGACCCAGTACTTC
CDR3aa: CASSYGQGPWTQYF
v_gene: TRBV6-6
d_gene: TRBD1
j_gene: TRBJ2-5
abundance: -

CDR3nt: TGTGCCAGCAGCCCACCGGTTGACTCTTGGTCCGGAGATACGCAGTATTTT
CDR3aa: CASSPPVDSWSGDTQYF
v_gene: TRBV7-8
d_gene: -
j_gene: TRBJ2-3
abundance: -

CDR3nt: TGTGCCAGCAGCCAAGATCCTAGGGGGAACACTGAAGCTTTCTTT
CDR3aa: CASSQDPRGNTEAFF
v_gene: TRBV14
d_gene: -
j_gene: TRBJ1-1
abundance: -

CDR3nt: TGTGCCACCAGCAGAAAAGGGTTACGAGGAACTAATGAAAAACTGTTTTTT
CDR3aa: CATSRKGLRGTNEKLFF
v_gene: TRBV15
d_gene: -
j_gene: TRBJ1-4
abundance: -